This TCR beta chain comes out of a study of vaccination effects on CD4 cells after COVID-19. Findings and caveats of the study: Convalescent patients were few in the study, and early post-infection timepoints were absent.

TCRdb keeps only in-frame clones here, not all; method: immunoSEQ multiplex PCR. The sample carries around 66,000 clones, around three quarters recorded once. Peptide-pool stimulation followed by sequencing identified expanded antigen-specific CD4+ clonotypes in the ViraFEST assay. Scientists isolated CD4+ T cells after an approximately 9-day culture period ended. Negative nucleocapsid antibody tests before and after vaccination confirmed no previous SARS-CoV-2 infection. Details on this clone: Its antigen is unidentified.

Trimming left V 1 base short and J 8 bases short, with 7 bases between. Per germline, CDR1 SGHRS and CDR2 YFSETQ. The CDR3 contains 13 residues. The clonotype was recovered from a human donor who received a COVID-19 vaccine. J is TRBJ1-6 and V is TRBV5-1; weak D call: TRBD1 (5 bases). The sample was CD4+ T cells from PBMCs cultured with HCoV-OC43 spike peptides, taken before COVID-19 vaccination. The subset here: HCoV-OC43 spike overlapping peptide pool stimulation. The chain's CDR3 is CASSLSGDSPLHF. CDR3 coding DNA: TGCGCCAGCAGCTTGTCGGGGGATTCACCCCTCCACTTT.